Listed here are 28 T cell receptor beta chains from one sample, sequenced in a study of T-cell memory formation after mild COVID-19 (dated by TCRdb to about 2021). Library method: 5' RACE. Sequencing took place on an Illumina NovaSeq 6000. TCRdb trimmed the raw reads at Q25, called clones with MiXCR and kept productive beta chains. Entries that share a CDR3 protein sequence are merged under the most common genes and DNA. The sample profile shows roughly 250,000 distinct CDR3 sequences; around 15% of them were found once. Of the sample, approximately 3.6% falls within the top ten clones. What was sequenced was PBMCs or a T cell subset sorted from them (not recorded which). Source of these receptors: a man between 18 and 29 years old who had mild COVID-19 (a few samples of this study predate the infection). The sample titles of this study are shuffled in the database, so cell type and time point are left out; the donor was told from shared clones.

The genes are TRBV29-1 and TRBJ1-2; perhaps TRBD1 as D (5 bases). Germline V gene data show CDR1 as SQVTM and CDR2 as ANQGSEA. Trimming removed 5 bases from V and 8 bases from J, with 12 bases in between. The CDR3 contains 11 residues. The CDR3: CSVNSRGGYTF. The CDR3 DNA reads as TGCAGCGTTAATTCAAGGGGCGGCTACACCTTC.

Here the CDR3 reads CASSLAQGADLNYGYTF. CDR3 in DNA: TGCGCCAGCAGCTTGGCACAGGGGGCGGATTTAAACTATGGCTACACCTTC. The chain recombines TRBV5-1 with TRBJ1-2; 9 bases align to TRBD1. The CDR3 has 17 amino acids. J lost 2 bases, V lost 0 bases, and 8 bases had no gene match. In germline, CDR1 is SGHRS, CDR2 YFSETQ.

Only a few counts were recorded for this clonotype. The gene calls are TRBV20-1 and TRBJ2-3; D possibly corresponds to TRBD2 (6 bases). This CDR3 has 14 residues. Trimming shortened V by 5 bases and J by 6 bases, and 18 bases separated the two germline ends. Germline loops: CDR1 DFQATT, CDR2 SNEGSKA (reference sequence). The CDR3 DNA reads TGCAGTGCTCGGAGGAGGGTCACCGAGGATACGCAGTATTTT. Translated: CSARRRVTEDTQYF.

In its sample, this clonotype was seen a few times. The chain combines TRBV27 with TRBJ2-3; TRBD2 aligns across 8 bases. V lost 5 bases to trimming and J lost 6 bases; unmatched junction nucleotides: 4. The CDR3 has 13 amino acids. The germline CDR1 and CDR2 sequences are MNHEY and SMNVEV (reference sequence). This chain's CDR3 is CASSPTSVDTQYF. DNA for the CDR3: TGTGCCAGCAGTCCGACTAGCGTGGATACGCAGTATTTT.

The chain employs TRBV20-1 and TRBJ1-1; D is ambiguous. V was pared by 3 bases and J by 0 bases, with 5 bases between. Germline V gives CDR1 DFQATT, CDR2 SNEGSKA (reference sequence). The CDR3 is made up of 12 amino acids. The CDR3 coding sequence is TGCAGTGCTAGTCGCATGAACACTGAAGCTTTCTTT. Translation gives CSASRMNTEAFF.

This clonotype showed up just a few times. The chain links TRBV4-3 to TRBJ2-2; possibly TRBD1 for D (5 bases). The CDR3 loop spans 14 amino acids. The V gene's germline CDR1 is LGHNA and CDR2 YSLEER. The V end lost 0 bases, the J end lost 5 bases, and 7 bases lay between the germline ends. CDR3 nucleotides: TGCGCCAGCAGCCAAGATGGGGCAACCGGGGAGCTGTTTTTT. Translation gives CASSQDGATGELFF.

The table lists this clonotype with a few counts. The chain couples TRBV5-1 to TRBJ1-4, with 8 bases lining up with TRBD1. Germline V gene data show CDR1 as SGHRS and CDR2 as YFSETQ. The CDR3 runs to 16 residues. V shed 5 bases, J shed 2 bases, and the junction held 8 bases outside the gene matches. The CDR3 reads CASSQQGGITNEKLFF. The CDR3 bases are TGCGCCAGCAGTCAACAGGGGGGCATTACTAATGAAAAACTGTTTTTT. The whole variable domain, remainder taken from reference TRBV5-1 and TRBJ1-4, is KAGVTQTPRYLIKTRGQQVTLSCSPISGHRSVSWYQQTPGQGLQFLFEYFSETQRNKGNFPGRFSGRQFSNSRSEMNVSTLELGDSALYLCASSQQGGITNEKLFFGSGTQLSVL.

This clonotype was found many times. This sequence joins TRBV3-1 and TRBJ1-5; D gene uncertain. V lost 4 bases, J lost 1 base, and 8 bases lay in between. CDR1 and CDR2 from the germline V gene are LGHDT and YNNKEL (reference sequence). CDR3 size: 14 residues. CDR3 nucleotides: TGTGCCAGCAGCCTCGGTTGGAGCAATCAGCCCCAGCATTTT. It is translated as CASSLGWSNQPQHF.

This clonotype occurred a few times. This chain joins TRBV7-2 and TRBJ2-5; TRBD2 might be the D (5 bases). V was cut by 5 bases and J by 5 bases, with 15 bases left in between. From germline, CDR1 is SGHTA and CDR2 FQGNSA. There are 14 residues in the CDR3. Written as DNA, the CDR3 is TGTGCCAGCAGCCAGAACGGGGATGGGGAGACCCAGTACTTC. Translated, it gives CASSQNGDGETQYF.

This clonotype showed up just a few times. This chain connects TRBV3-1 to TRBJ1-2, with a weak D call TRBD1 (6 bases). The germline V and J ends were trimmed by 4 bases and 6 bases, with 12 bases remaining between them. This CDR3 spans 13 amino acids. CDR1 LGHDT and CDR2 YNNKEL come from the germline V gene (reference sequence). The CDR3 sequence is CASSLTGNHGYTF. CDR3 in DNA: TGTGCCAGCAGCCTGACAGGAAATCATGGCTACACCTTC. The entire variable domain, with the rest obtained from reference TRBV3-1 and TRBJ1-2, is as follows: DTAVSQTPKYLVTQMGNDKSIKCEQNLGHDTMYWYKQDSKKFLKIMFSYNNKELIINETVPNRFSPKSPDKAHLNLHINSLELGDSAVYFCASSLTGNHGYTFGSGTRLTVV.

The CDR3 region has the DNA TGCGCCAGCAGCCTTAATGGCGAGCAGTACTTC. Protein sequence: CASSLNGEQYF. The J gene is TRBJ2-7, the V gene TRBV5-1; D ambiguous. Germline V gene lookup returns CDR1 SGHRS and CDR2 YFSETQ. CDR3 length equals 11 residues. Trimming cost V 4 bases and J 6 bases, with 8 bases left between them.

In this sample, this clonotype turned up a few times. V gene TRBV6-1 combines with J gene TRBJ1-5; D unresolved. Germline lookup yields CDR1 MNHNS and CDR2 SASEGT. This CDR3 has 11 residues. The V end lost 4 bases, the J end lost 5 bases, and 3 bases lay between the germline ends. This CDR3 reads CASSAYQPQHF. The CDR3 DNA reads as TGTGCCAGCAGTGCCTATCAGCCCCAGCATTTT.

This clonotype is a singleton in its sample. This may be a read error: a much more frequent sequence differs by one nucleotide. CDR3 in amino acids: CSVDGQGAQETQYF. As DNA, the CDR3 is TGCAGCGTTGACGGACAGGGGGCCCAAGAGACCCAGTACTTC. The V gene is TRBV29-1, the J gene TRBJ2-5; TRBD1 matches at 11 bases. The CDR3 runs to 14 residues. V was pared by 3 bases and J by 1 base, with 1 base of the junction left unmatched. Germline V gives CDR1 SQVTM, CDR2 ANQGSEA.

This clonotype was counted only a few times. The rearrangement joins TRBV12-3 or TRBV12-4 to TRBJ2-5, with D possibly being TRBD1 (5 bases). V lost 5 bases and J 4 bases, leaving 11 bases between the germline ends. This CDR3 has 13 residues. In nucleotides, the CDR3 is TGTGCCAGCAGTCCAACAGGAGTAGAGACCCAGTACTTC. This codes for CASSPTGVETQYF.

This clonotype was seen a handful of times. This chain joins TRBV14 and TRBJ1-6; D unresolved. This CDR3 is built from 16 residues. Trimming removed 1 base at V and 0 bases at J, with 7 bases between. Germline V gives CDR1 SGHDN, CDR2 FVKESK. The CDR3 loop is CASSQGPSSYNSPLHF. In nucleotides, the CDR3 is TGTGCCAGCAGCCAAGGCCCGAGCTCCTATAATTCACCCCTCCACTTT. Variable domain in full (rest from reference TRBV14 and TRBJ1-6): EAGVTQFPSHSVIEKGQTVTLRCDPISGHDNLYWYRRVMGKEIKFLLHFVKESKQDESGMPNNRFLAERTGGTYSTLKVQPAELEDSGVYFCASSQGPSSYNSPLHFGNGTRLTVT.

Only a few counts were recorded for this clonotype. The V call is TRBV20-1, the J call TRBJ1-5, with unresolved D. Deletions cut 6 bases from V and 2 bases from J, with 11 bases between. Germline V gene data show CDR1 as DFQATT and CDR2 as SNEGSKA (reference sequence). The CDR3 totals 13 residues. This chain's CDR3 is CSAREGGNQPQHF. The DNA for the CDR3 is TGCAGTGCGCGGGAAGGCGGCAATCAGCCCCAGCATTTT.

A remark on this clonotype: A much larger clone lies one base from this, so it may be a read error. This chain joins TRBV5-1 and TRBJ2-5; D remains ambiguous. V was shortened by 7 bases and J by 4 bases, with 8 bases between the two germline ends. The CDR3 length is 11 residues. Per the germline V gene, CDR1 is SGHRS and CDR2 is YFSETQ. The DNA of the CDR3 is TGCGCCAGCTCCAACGGAGAGACCCAGTACTTC. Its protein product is CASSNGETQYF.

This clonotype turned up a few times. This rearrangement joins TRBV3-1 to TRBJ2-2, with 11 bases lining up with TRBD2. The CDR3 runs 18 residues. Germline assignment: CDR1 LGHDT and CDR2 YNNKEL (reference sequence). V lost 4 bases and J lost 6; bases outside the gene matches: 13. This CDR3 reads CASSRYFSGGAGAGELFF. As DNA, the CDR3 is TGTGCCAGCAGCCGATACTTTAGCGGGGGGGCCGGTGCCGGGGAGCTGTTTTTT. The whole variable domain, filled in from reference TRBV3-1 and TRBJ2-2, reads DTAVSQTPKYLVTQMGNDKSIKCEQNLGHDTMYWYKQDSKKFLKIMFSYNNKELIINETVPNRFSPKSPDKAHLNLHINSLELGDSAVYFCASSRYFSGGAGAGELFFGEGSRLTVL.

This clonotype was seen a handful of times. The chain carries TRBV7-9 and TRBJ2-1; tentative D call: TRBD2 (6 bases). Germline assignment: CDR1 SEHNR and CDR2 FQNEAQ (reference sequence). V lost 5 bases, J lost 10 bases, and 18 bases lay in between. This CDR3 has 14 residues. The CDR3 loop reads CASSETQLAGEQFF. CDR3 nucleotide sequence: TGTGCCAGCAGCGAGACGCAGCTCGCGGGGGAGCAGTTCTTC.

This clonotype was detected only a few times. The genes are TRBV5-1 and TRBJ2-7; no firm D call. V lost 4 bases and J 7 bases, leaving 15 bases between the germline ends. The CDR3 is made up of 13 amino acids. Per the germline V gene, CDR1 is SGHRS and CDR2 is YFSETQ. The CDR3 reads CASSQVPNEEQYF. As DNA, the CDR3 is TGCGCCAGCAGCCAAGTCCCGAATGAAGAGCAGTACTTC. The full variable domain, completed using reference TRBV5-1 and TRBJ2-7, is KAGVTQTPRYLIKTRGQQVTLSCSPISGHRSVSWYQQTPGQGLQFLFEYFSETQRNKGNFPGRFSGRQFSNSRSEMNVSTLELGDSALYLCASSQVPNEEQYFGPGTRLTVT.

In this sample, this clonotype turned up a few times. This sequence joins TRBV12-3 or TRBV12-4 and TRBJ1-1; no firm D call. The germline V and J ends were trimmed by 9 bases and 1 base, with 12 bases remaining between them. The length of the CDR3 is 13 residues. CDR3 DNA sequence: TGTGCCAGTCAGTCGGTAGGGAACACTGAAGCTTTCTTT. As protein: CASQSVGNTEAFF.

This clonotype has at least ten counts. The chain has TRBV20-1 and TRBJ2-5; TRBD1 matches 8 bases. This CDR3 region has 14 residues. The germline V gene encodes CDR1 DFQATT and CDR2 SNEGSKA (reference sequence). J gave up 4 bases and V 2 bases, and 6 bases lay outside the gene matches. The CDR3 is CSARSWTGLETQYF. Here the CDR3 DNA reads TGCAGTGCTAGATCCTGGACAGGGCTAGAGACCCAGTACTTC.

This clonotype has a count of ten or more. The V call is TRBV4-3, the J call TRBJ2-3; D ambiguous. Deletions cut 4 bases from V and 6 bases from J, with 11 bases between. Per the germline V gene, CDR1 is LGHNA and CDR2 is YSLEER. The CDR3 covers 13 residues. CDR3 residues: CASSLAGGDTQYF. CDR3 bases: TGCGCCAGCAGCCTCGCAGGTGGGGATACGCAGTATTTT.

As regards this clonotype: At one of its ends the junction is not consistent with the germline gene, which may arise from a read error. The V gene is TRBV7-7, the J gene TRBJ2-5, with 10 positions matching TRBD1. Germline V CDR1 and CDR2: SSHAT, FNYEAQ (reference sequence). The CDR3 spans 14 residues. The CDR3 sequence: CASSPTGGAETQYF. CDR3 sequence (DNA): TGTGCTAGCAGCCCGACAGGGGGCGCAGAGACCCAGTACTTC.

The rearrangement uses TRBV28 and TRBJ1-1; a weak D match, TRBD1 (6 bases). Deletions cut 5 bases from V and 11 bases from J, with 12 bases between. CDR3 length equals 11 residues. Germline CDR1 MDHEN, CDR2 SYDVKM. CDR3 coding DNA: TGTGCCAGCAGTGACAGGCTGGGGGCTTTCTTT. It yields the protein CASSDRLGAFF.

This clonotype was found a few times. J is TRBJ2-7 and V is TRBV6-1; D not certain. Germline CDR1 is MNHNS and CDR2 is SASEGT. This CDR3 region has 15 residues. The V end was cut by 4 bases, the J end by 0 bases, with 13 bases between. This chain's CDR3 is CASSGASRSSYEQYV. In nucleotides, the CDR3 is TGTGCCAGCAGTGGGGCATCCCGAAGCTCCTACGAGCAGTACGTC.

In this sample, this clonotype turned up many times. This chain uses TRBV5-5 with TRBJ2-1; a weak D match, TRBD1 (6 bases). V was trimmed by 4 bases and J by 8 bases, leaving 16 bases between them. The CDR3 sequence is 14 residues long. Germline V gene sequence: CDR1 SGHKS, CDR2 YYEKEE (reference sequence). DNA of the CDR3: TGTGCCAGCAGCATCTGGGACATCCGGGATGAGCAGTTCTTC. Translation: CASSIWDIRDEQFF.

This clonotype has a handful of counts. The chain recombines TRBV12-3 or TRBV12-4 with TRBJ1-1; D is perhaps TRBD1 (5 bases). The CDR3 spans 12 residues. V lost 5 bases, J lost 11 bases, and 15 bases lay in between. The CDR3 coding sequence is TGTGCCAGCAGTCTTAATGGGGGTGTTGCTTTCTTT. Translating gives CASSLNGGVAFF.